This T cell receptor beta chain stems from a study of blood T cell repertoires in COVID-19. Study-level information: The samples span acute and convalescent COVID-19 from the United States, Italy and Spain. T cells, B-cell-depleted T cells, or PBMCs supplied cDNA or gDNA.

This clone was seen a single time. Looked up from germline, CDR1 is SGHRS and CDR2 is YFSETQ. CDR3 size: 14 residues. The ends lost 1 base at V and 8 bases at J; junction bases unmatched: 6. Produced via immunoSEQ multiplex PCR; TCRdb's table is partial and in-frame only. The sample gives fewer than 250,000 clones, roughly 91% of which show up once; roughly 4.7% is in the top ten. The source of this sequence is a human donor in a cohort sampled during active COVID-19. Sequenced input: peripheral blood. This chain uses TRBV5-1 with TRBJ2-7; 10 bases map to TRBD1. For the CDR3, the DNA is TGCGCCAGCAGCTTGCAGGGGGACAGGGGCCAGCAGTACTTC. As protein: CASSLQGDRGQQYF.